The entry below describes one T cell receptor beta chain. How the authors handled the data: Amplification of reference gene primers provided the estimated nucleated cell counts. TCRdb keeps only in-frame clones here, not all; method: immunoSEQ multiplex PCR. The DNA was the basis for D and trimming; V, J and clone size are from that table. The sample has about 240,000 clones, roughly 87% seen once. The data were obtained in a study of blood T cell repertoires in COVID-19. Study-level background: COVID-19 samples collected from the United States, Italy and Spain covered acute and convalescent phases.

Trimming cost V 2 bases and J 3 bases, with 12 bases left between them. Germline V gene lookup returns CDR1 SGHRS and CDR2 YFSETQ. The CDR3 is 14 residues long. The rearrangement joins TRBV5-1 to TRBJ2-7; D might be TRBD1 (5 bases). The receptor was derived from a man between 60 and 75 years old who had recovered from COVID-19. Sequenced input: peripheral blood. CDR3 nucleotide sequence: TGCGCCAGCAGCTTCCAGGGCGGTAACTACGAGCAGTACTTC. Translating it yields CASSFQGGNYEQYF.